Listed below are T cell receptor beta chains from one sample, sequenced in a study of T cell responses to AZD1222 COVID-19 vaccine. Some clones are missing from TCRdb's copy, which holds only in-frame ones; the method was immunoSEQ multiplex PCR. This sample has roughly 130,000 clones, with roughly nine tenths found just once. The specimen was peripheral blood, collected 28 days after the second dose of the MenACWY control vaccine. Receptors originate from an adult who received the MenACWY meningococcal vaccine as a control. CDR3s include the opening cysteine and the closing phenylalanine or tryptophan.

V gene	J gene	CDR3 protein
TRBV28	TRBJ1-6	CASSLRPASYNSPLHF
TRBV9	TRBJ2-5	CASSARTSGKETQYF
TRBV5-6	TRBJ1-2	CASSQDRSIYGYTF
TRBV6-6	TRBJ2-5	CASSLPGPKYF
TRBV7-8	TRBJ1-4	CASSLYGQGVLEKLFF
TRBV19	TRBJ1-4	CASSPPHRDGEKLFF
TRBV14	TRBJ2-2	CASSQESINTGELFF
TRBV16	TRBJ1-1	CASSRTPDSLDSEAFF
TRBV30	TRBJ2-7	CAWVGQGIYEQYF
TRBV5-4	TRBJ2-3	CASSLFGVTDTQYF
TRBV19	TRBJ1-1	CASSRTGFGNTEAFF
TRBV5-1	TRBJ2-7	CASSLGHTTTYEQYF
TRBV18	TRBJ1-3	CASSPQPGDSGNTIYF
TRBV7-9	TRBJ1-4	CASSPQGGIGEKLFF
TRBV3-1/TRBV3-2	TRBJ2-1	CASSRTSGQLRYNEQFF
TRBV3-1/TRBV3-2	TRBJ2-7	CASSPRSYEQYF
TRBV29-1	TRBJ2-1	CSVGREAYNEQFF
TRBV28	TRBJ1-6	CASCRDSLSSYNSPLHF
TRBV7-3	TRBJ2-3	CASSTGQGGPDTQYF
TRBV3-1/TRBV3-2	TRBJ1-4	CASSRKTGSQEKLFF
TRBV15	TRBJ2-4	CATSSLRRSGEGAKNIQYF
TRBV7-7	TRBJ1-5	CASSLGAAGTNQPQHF
TRBV3-1/TRBV3-2	TRBJ2-5	CASSQQRETQYF
TRBV7-9	TRBJ2-1	CASSFQGGAGNEQFF
TRBV19	TRBJ1-4	CASSARKVLINEKLFF
TRBV27	TRBJ2-1	CASSSPAGFRYNEQFF
TRBV28	TRBJ1-4	CASSFSTGGGEKLFF
TRBV11-2	TRBJ2-2	CASSSPGELFF
TRBV29-1	TRBJ2-3	CSEGTGGDTQYF
TRBV7-2	TRBJ1-2	CASGRDYNYGYTF
TRBV11-3	TRBJ2-1	CASSLDPTPINEQFF
TRBV28	TRBJ1-1	CASSPPPGATEAFF
TRBV7-3	TRBJ2-3	CASSPGTLTDTQYF
TRBV12-3/TRBV12-4	TRBJ1-1	CASRLKTEAFF
TRBV9	TRBJ2-5	CASSVAGLAGVETQYF
TRBV7-9	TRBJ2-3	CASSLRQVEGPIKF
TRBV19	TRBJ1-5	CASSSSLGTGTDQPQHF
TRBV27	TRBJ2-4	CASRGLTKNIQYF
TRBV3-1/TRBV3-2	TRBJ2-5	CASNQGLGETQYF
TRBV28	TRBJ1-5	CASSPELGNNQPQHF
TRBV27	TRBJ2-5	CASSYEGTGGGETQYF
TRBV5-1	TRBJ2-7	CASSRLQDYEQYF
TRBV30	TRBJ1-6	CAWSVWAGPSSPLHF
TRBV19	TRBJ1-2	CASSMRFVSPLDRGAGYTF
TRBV3-1/TRBV3-2	TRBJ2-7	CASSQATGDYEQYF
TRBV27	TRBJ2-5	CASRDEGGQETQYF
TRBV28	TRBJ1-4	CASSSATGFNEKLFF
TRBV5-4	TRBJ2-3	CASRYGAAPDTQYF
TRBV7-2	TRBJ1-2	CASSLGSGLYGYTF
TRBV30	TRBJ1-2	CAPWDRGGYGYTF
TRBV19	TRBJ1-2	CASSIPFGGLYYGYTF
TRBV5-1	TRBJ2-3	CASSLVPGEIDTQYF
TRBV19	TRBJ2-2	CASSGSGGELFF
TRBV28	TRBJ2-1	CASSGPSSYNEQFF
TRBV7-2	TRBJ2-7	CASSSAHEQYF
TRBV3-1/TRBV3-2	TRBJ2-7	CASSLRDYEQYF